Detailed here is one TCR beta chain. The entry originates in a study of T cell changes during pregnancy in multiple sclerosis. Sequencing used immunoSEQ multiplex PCR; TCRdb keeps in-frame clones, though not all of them. The sample has some 14,000 clones; roughly 86% are singletons. CDR1 GTSNPN and CDR2 SVGIG come from the germline V gene (reference sequence). CDR3 length: 13 amino acids. V was cut by 2 bases and J by 0 bases, with 7 bases left in between. The gene calls are TRBV30 and TRBJ1-1; D gene unclear. Sequenced material: CD8+ T cells from peripheral blood mononuclear cells, taken in the first trimester of pregnancy. The TCR was taken from a female donor with multiple sclerosis, enrolled in a pregnancy study. The CDR3 reads CAWSSGMNTEAFF. The DNA of the CDR3 is TGTGCCTGGAGTTCGGGGATGAACACTGAAGCTTTCTTT.